This T cell receptor (beta chain) was observed in a study of CD8 T cells in Susac syndrome. Study-level background: Within the group of sequenced Susac syndrome patients, roughly six had active disease and eight were in remission. Treatment status at blood draw for the Susac syndrome patients was therapy-naive, corticosteroids, or intravenous immunoglobulin alone.

Negative isolation yielded CD8+ and CD4+ T cells; FACS enriched TEMRA cells. The V gene's germline CDR1 is SGHDN and CDR2 FVKESK. This CDR3 spans 13 amino acids. With 5 bases clipped from V and 13 bases from J, the junction kept 10 bases outside the gene matches. Roughly 0.45 to 1 ug RNA was reverse transcribed with random hexamers. Amplification of TCR beta CDR3 was carried out by immunoSEQ multiplex PCR, which covered 54 Vbeta and 13 Jbeta segments. TCRdb used MiXCR to reprocess the immunoSEQ multiplex PCR reads, holding one entry per CDR3 protein. Of under 250,000 distinct CDR3 sequences in the sample, 94% are singletons; the top ten hold about 0.14%.

What was sequenced was CD4+ T cells from PBMCs. The chain uses TRBV14 and TRBJ2-2, with 7 bases fitting TRBD2. The sequence derives from a human donor with Susac syndrome. CDR3 coding DNA: TGTGCCAGCAGCAAAACTAGCGCCATGAGGCTGTTTTTT. Protein sequence: CASSKTSAMRLFF.